This T cell receptor beta chain was recorded in a study of T cells in Graves' hyperthyroidism and ophthalmopathy. General study results and limits: Classification by a 13 V-J model distinguished ophthalmopathy from stable hyperthyroidism.

The CDR3 runs to 14 residues. Trimming pared 3 bases from V and 4 bases from J, leaving 10 bases between. In this sample, this clonotype turned up many times. Its antigen is undetermined. TCR beta CDR3 sequences were amplified from RNA transcripts. A set of HTBI primers served as the primers for a first-round RT-PCR of the TCR CDR3. TCRdb recomputed calls from the multiplex PCR reads with MiXCR, one row per CDR3 protein. Here the sample spans some 620,000 distinct CDR3 sequences, 16% being singletons. This receptor was taken from a woman aged 25 to 39 with Graves' hyperthyroidism. Sequencing used blood. The chain carries TRBV12-3 or TRBV12-4 and TRBJ2-1; possibly TRBD2 for D (6 bases). CDR3 loop: CASSLGLRYNEQFF. CDR3 nucleotide sequence: TGTGCCAGCAGTTTGGGACTCCGTTACAATGAGCAGTTCTTC.